These 25 T cell receptor beta chains were all obtained from the same sample, sequenced in a study of T cell repertoires in cytomegalovirus infection. MiXCR, applied by TCRdb to the reads, yields one record per CDR3 protein. This table has fewer than 850,000 distinct CDR3 sequences, around 29% appearing once. The antigens of these receptors remain unknown. Here the sequenced sample was cultured CD8+ T cells from PBMCs, taken from culture after CMV antigen stimulation. The receptors come from a human donor in good health (CMV status not recorded). Some clones in this sample may be carry-over from other donors' samples.

With regard to this clonotype: At one end the junction does not follow the germline gene, possibly because of a read error. In nucleotides, the CDR3 is TGTGCTAGCAGCCTGGGGACAGATGCCTACGAGCAGTACTTC. As protein: CASSLGTDAYEQYF. The V and J genes are TRBV7-7 and TRBJ2-7, with 7 bases aligning to TRBD1. The CDR3 loop spans 14 amino acids. Germline CDR1 and CDR2: SSHAT and FNYEAQ (reference sequence).

This sequence joins TRBV6-1 and TRBJ2-1, with 7 nucleotides matching TRBD1. The V gene end was trimmed by 4 bases and the J gene end by 2 bases; junction bases not matched to a gene: 8. In germline, CDR1 is MNHNS, CDR2 SASEGT. The CDR3 has 16 residues. CDR3: CASSGRDRPTYNEQFF. In nucleotides, the CDR3 is TGTGCCAGCAGTGGTCGGGACAGACCTACCTACAATGAGCAGTTCTTC.

The V call is TRBV7-9, the J call TRBJ2-5, with 8 bases identical to TRBD2. The CDR3 sequence is 17 residues long. Germline loops: CDR1 SEHNR, CDR2 FQNEAQ (reference sequence). J was trimmed by 3 bases and V by 2 bases; bases with no gene match: 11. The CDR3 nucleotides are TGTGCCAGCAGCTTAATTGCGGCGGGGGGTTATGAAGAGACCCAGTACTTC. Translating gives CASSLIAAGGYEETQYF.

As for this clonotype: A much more abundant neighbour one base away suggests this may be a read error. The CDR3 bases are TGTGCCAGCAGCTTCGAAGGGGCTGAAGCTTTCTTT. Translated, it gives CASSFEGAEAFF. J is TRBJ1-1 and V is TRBV5-4; D possibly corresponds to TRBD1 (5 bases). The CDR3 runs 12 residues. The germline V and J ends were trimmed by 2 bases and 6 bases, with 8 bases remaining between them. CDR1 SGHNT and CDR2 YYREEE come from the germline V gene (reference sequence).

This clonotype was detected a few times. The chain carries TRBV7-2 and TRBJ1-2; 8 bases are shared with TRBD1. The CDR3 is made up of 13 amino acids. Germline V gene lookup returns CDR1 SGHTA and CDR2 FQGNSA. V lost 5 bases, J lost 6 bases, and 5 bases stayed unmatched. The CDR3 sequence is CASSDKTGDGYTF. The CDR3 DNA reads as TGTGCCAGCAGCGATAAGACAGGGGATGGCTACACCTTC.

V gene TRBV29-1 combines with J gene TRBJ1-3; D call uncertain. The CDR3 totals 13 residues. CDR1 and CDR2 from the germline V gene are SQVTM and ANQGSEA. V lost 3 bases and J 4 bases, leaving 10 bases between the germline ends. The CDR3 bases are TGCAGCGTTGATCTCCGGACCGGAAACACCATATATTTT. Its protein is CSVDLRTGNTIYF.

The CDR3 sequence is CASSYEDGSNTGELFF. The CDR3 DNA reads as TGTGCCAGCAGTTACGAAGACGGATCGAACACCGGGGAGCTGTTTTTT. The J gene is TRBJ2-2, the V gene TRBV6-5; unclear D gene. Germline V gene data show CDR1 as MNHEY and CDR2 as SVGAGI. V lost 2 bases and J lost 0, with 10 bases in between. There are 16 residues in the CDR3.

The chain combines TRBV5-5 with TRBJ1-6; perhaps TRBD1 as D (5 bases). CDR1 and CDR2 from the germline V gene are SGHKS and YYEKEE (reference sequence). V lost 6 bases to trimming and J lost 10 bases, with 20 bases between them. The CDR3 sequence is 15 residues long. The CDR3 DNA is TGTGCCAGCACCGAATGGCAGGGTGGATTCTCACCCCTCCACTTT. It yields the protein CASTEWQGGFSPLHF.

V usage is TRBV2 and J usage is TRBJ2-1; D unresolved. This CDR3 has 15 amino acids. V shed 2 bases and J shed 7 bases, with 15 bases lying between them. Per germline, CDR1 SNHLY and CDR2 FYNNEI. The CDR3 loop reads CASSERVQRNNEQFF. Written as DNA, the CDR3 is TGTGCCAGCAGTGAAAGGGTACAGAGGAATAATGAGCAGTTCTTC.

The table lists this clonotype with many counts. The gene calls are TRBV7-6 and TRBJ1-1; no clear D gene. The CDR3 covers 13 residues. Germline CDR1 reads SGHVS; CDR2 reads FNYEAQ. V was trimmed by 5 bases and J by 3 bases, leaving 10 bases between them. CDR3 sequence (DNA): TGTGCCAGCAGCCTGTTGTTGGACACTGAAGCTTTCTTT. Translating gives CASSLLLDTEAFF.

The V and J genes are TRBV7-9 and TRBJ1-6, with a weak D call TRBD1 (5 bases). The CDR3 covers 13 residues. Trimming left V 7 bases short and J 9 bases short, with 13 bases between. The V gene's germline CDR1 is SEHNR and CDR2 FQNEAQ (reference sequence). The CDR3 DNA reads TGTGCCAGCATAGGCCAGGGAGGTTCACCCCTCCACTTT. This codes for CASIGQGGSPLHF.

In its sample, this clonotype was seen a few times. The gene calls are TRBV6-5 and TRBJ1-2, with D hard to call. This CDR3 has 16 residues. Germline V gene sequence: CDR1 MNHEY, CDR2 SVGAGI. The V gene lost 0 bases and the J gene lost 3 bases, with 14 bases spanning the gap. CDR3 sequence: CASSYSKRGEYYGYTF. CDR3 nucleotides: TGTGCCAGCAGTTACTCGAAAAGAGGTGAATACTATGGCTACACCTTC.

The CDR3 loop is CSVTGTGNEQYF. The CDR3 region has the DNA TGCAGCGTTACCGGGACAGGCAACGAGCAGTACTTC. This chain connects TRBV29-1 to TRBJ2-7, with TRBD1 matching 8 bases. This CDR3 is built from 12 residues. V shed 5 bases, J shed 5 bases, and the junction held 5 bases outside the gene matches. Germline V gene lookup returns CDR1 SQVTM and CDR2 ANQGSEA.

This clonotype was observed a few times. V usage is TRBV6-6 and J usage is TRBJ2-3, with 7 bases identical to TRBD2. The CDR3 contains 15 residues. CDR1 and CDR2 (germline): MNHNY, SVGAGI (reference sequence). The V and J ends lost 2 bases and 1 base, in that order; junction bases with no gene match: 3. The CDR3 here is CASSYRRGGTDTQYF. The CDR3 bases are TGTGCCAGCAGTTACCGACGGGGGGGCACAGATACGCAGTATTTT.

The V gene is TRBV7-6, the J gene TRBJ1-5; no firm D call. Per germline, CDR1 SGHVS and CDR2 FNYEAQ. This CDR3 comprises 15 residues. Trimming took off 5 bases at V and 2 bases at J, with 13 bases between the two ends. As DNA, the CDR3 is TGTGCCAGCAGCCCCTTTGAGGGCGGCAATCAGCCCCAGCATTTT. Translation: CASSPFEGGNQPQHF.

This clonotype was counted only a few times. The chain joins TRBV28 to TRBJ2-1, with 8 bases identical to TRBD1. The CDR3 is 15 amino acids. Germline V lookup: CDR1 MDHEN, CDR2 SYDVKM. V dropped 5 bases and J dropped 8; count of bases not matched to a gene: 11. CDR3 sequence reads: CASSTPTGEDDEQFF. CDR3 coding DNA: TGTGCCAGCAGTACCCCGACAGGGGAGGATGATGAGCAGTTCTTC.

This clonotype was detected a few times. The chain has TRBV12-3 or TRBV12-4 and TRBJ1-1; tentatively, D is TRBD1 (5 bases). V dropped 4 bases and J dropped 9 bases, with 12 bases sitting between them. The CDR3 spans 12 residues. CDR3 sequence (DNA): TGTGCCAGCAGTTCGGGCGGGGGACAAGCTTTCTTT. This encodes CASSSGGGQAFF.

The CDR3 DNA sequence: TGTGCCAGTAGTATAGCGACACTCAATGAGCAGTTCTTC. It codes for CASSIATLNEQFF. The V call is TRBV19, the J call TRBJ2-1; D is undetermined. This CDR3 has 13 amino acids. V was trimmed by 1 base and J by 6 bases, leaving 7 bases between them. Germline CDR1 and CDR2: LNHDA and SQIVND (reference sequence).

This sequence joins TRBV7-3 and TRBJ2-3; 16 bases line up with TRBD2. Unmatched junction bases numbered 7, after V lost 5 bases and J lost 5 bases. Germline CDR1 is SGHTA and CDR2 is FQGTGA. The CDR3 spans 17 residues. CDR3 DNA: TGTGCCAGCAGCCCCATGGGACTAGCGGGGGGGAGAGATACGCAGTATTTT. Its translation: CASSPMGLAGGRDTQYF.

This sequence joins TRBV20-1 and TRBJ2-3; D remains ambiguous. From germline, CDR1 is DFQATT and CDR2 SNEGSKA (reference sequence). CDR3 length equals 12 residues. Trimming removed 5 bases at V and 0 bases at J, with 6 bases between. CDR3 protein: CSALGSTDTQYF. CDR3 DNA sequence: TGCAGTGCTCTAGGTAGCACAGATACGCAGTATTTT.

The gene calls are TRBV6-6 and TRBJ2-5; maybe TRBD2 (5 bases). The CDR3 length is 12 residues. Germline V CDR1 and CDR2: MNHNY, SVGAGI (reference sequence). V was shortened by 3 bases and J by 5 bases, with 7 bases between the two germline ends. CDR3 amino acids: CASSYGGETQYF. The CDR3 DNA reads TGTGCCAGCAGTTATGGCGGGGAGACCCAGTACTTC.

The chain uses TRBV6-1 and TRBJ1-3; maybe TRBD1 (5 bases). In germline, CDR1 is MNHNS, CDR2 SASEGT. Trimming shortened V by 3 bases and J by 2 bases, and 8 bases separated the two germline ends. This CDR3 contains 14 residues. DNA for the CDR3: TGTGCCAGCAGTGAGGGGGAGGCTGGAAACACCATATATTTT. This codes for CASSEGEAGNTIYF.

The chain joins TRBV5-5 to TRBJ2-7; 9 positions agree with TRBD2. Unmatched junction bases numbered 9, after V lost 4 bases and J lost 1 base. The CDR3 runs 16 residues. CDR1 and CDR2 from the germline V gene are SGHKS and YYEKEE (reference sequence). The CDR3 nucleotides are TGTGCCAGCAGCGGGTCAGTAGCGGGGGTTTCCTACGAGCAGTACTTC. Its translation is CASSGSVAGVSYEQYF.

The rearrangement links TRBV12-5 to TRBJ2-1, with D perhaps TRBD1 (5 bases). V shed 2 bases and J shed 5 bases, with 7 bases lying between them. CDR1 and CDR2 from the germline V gene are LGHNT and FRNRAP. The CDR3 has 13 amino acids. This CDR3 is CASGLWTNNEQFF. DNA of the CDR3: TGTGCTAGTGGTTTGTGGACAAACAATGAGCAGTTCTTC. The complete variable domain, with remaining parts taken from reference TRBV12-5 and TRBJ2-1, reads DARVTQTPRHKVTEMGQEVTMRCQPILGHNTVFWYRQTMMQGLELLAYFRNRAPLDDSGMPKDRFSAEMPDATLATLKIQPSEPRDSAVYFCASGLWTNNEQFFGPGTRLTVL.

The table lists this clonotype with many counts. The gene calls are TRBV7-9 and TRBJ2-5, with TRBD2 matching 9 bases. Trimming cost V 4 bases and J 5 bases; bases outside gene matches: 5. Germline values: CDR1 SEHNR, CDR2 FQNEAQ (reference sequence). The CDR3 runs to 14 residues. CDR3 sequence: CASSSSSGEETQYF. The CDR3 nucleotides read TGTGCCAGCAGCTCCTCTAGCGGGGAGGAGACCCAGTACTTC.